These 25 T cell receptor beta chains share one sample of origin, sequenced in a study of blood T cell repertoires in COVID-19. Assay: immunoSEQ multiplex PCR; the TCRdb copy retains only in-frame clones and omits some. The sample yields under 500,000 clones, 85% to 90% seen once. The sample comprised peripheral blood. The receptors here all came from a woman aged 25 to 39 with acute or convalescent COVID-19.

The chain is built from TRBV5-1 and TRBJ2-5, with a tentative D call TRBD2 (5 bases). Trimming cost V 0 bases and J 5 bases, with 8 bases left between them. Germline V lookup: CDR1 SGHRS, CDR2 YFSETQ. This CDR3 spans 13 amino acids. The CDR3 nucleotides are TGCGCCAGCAGCTTGGTCGGGGAGGAGACCCAGTACTTC. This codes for CASSLVGEETQYF.

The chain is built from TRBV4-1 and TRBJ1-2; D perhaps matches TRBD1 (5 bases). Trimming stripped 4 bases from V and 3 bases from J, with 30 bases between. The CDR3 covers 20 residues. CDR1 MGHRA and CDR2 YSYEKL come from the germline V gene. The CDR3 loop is CASSLSKDNPNGGSDYGYTF. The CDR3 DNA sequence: TGCGCCAGCAGCCTTTCTAAGGACAATCCAAACGGCGGCTCGGACTATGGCTACACCTTC.

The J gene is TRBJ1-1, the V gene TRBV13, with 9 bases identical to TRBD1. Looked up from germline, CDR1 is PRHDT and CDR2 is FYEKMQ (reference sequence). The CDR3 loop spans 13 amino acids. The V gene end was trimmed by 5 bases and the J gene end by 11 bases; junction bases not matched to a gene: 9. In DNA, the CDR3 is TGTGCCAGCAGCGGGCGGGACAGGGTTATGGCTTTCTTT. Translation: CASSGRDRVMAFF.

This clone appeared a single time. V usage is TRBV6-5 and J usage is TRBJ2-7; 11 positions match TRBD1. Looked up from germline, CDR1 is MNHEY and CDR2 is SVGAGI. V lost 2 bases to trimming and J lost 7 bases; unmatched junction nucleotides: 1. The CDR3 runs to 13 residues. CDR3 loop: CASSYGTGGEQYF. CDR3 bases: TGTGCCAGCAGTTACGGGACAGGGGGGGAGCAGTACTTC.

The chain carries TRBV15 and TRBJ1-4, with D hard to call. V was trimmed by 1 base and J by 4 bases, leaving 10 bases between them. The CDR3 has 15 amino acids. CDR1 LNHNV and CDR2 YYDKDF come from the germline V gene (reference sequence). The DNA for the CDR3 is TGTGCCACCAGCAGAGTGGAGGGTTTTAATGAAAAACTGTTTTTT. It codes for CATSRVEGFNEKLFF.

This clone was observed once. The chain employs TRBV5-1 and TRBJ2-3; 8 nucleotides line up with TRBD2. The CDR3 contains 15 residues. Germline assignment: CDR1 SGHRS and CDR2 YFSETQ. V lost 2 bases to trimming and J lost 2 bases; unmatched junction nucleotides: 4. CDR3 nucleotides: TGCGCCAGCAGCTTCTTAGCGGGGAACACAGATACGCAGTATTTT. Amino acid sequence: CASSFLAGNTDTQYF.

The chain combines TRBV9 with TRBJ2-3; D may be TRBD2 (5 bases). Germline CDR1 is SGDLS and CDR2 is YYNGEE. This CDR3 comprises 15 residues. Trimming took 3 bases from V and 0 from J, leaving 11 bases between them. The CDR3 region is CASSALDPSTDTQYF. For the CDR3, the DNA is TGTGCCAGCAGCGCACTAGATCCCAGCACAGATACGCAGTATTTT.

In DNA, the CDR3 is TGTGCCAGCAGTTGGGACAGGAAGACTCAAGAGACCCAGTACTTC. Residues: CASSWDRKTQETQYF. V and J are TRBV28 and TRBJ2-5, with 8 bases lining up with TRBD1. J was trimmed by 2 bases and V by 4 bases; bases with no gene match: 6. CDR1 is MDHEN and CDR2 is SYDVKM in the germline V gene. The length of the CDR3 is 15 residues.

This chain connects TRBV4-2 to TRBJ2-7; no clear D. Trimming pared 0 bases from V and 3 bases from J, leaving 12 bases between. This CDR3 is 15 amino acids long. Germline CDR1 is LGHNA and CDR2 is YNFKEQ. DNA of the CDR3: TGTGCCAGCAGCCAAGAACCCACTCTATTCTACGAGCAGTACTTC. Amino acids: CASSQEPTLFYEQYF.

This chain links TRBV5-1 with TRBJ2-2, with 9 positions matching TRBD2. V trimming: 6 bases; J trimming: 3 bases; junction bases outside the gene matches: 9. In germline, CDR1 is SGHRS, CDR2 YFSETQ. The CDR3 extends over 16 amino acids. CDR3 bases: TGCGCCAGCAAATATTTAGCGGGGGTAGACACCGGGGAGCTGTTTTTT. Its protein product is CASKYLAGVDTGELFF.

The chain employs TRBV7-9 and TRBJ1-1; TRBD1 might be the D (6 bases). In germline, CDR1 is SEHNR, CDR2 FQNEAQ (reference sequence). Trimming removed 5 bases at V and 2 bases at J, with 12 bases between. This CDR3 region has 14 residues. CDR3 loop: CASSPDRFNTEAFF. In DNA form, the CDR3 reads TGTGCCAGCAGCCCGGACAGATTCAACACTGAAGCTTTCTTT. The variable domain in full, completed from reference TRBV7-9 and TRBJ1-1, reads DTGVSQNPRHKITKRGQNVTFRCDPISEHNRLYWYRQTLGQGPEFLTYFQNEAQLEKSRLLSDRFSAERPKGSFSTLEIQRTEQGDSAMYLCASSPDRFNTEAFFGQGTRLTVV.

The CDR3 bases are TGTGCCAGTAGTACCGGACAGGGGAGGGAGCAGTACTTC. The encoded protein is CASSTGQGREQYF. The rearrangement links TRBV19 to TRBJ2-7; 9 bases align to TRBD1. After removal of 4 bases from V and 7 bases from J, the junction contained 5 bases not matched to a gene. Germline CDR1 and CDR2: LNHDA and SQIVND (reference sequence). This CDR3 contains 13 residues.

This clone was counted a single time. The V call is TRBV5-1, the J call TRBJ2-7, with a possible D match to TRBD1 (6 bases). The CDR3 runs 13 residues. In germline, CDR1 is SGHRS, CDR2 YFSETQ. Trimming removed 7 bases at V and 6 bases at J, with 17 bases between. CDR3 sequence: CASSGDLGVEQYF. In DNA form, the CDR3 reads TGCGCCAGCTCAGGGGACCTCGGTGTCGAGCAGTACTTC.

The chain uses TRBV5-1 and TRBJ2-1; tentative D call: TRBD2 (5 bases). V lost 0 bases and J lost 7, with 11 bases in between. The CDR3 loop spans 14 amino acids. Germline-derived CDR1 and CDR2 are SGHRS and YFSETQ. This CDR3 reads CASSLAGELNEQFF. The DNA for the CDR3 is TGCGCCAGCAGCTTGGCCGGGGAATTGAATGAGCAGTTCTTC.

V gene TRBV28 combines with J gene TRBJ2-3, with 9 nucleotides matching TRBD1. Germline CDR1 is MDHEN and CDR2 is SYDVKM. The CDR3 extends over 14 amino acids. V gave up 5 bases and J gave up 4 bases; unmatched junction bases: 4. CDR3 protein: CASSGNRGPDTQYF. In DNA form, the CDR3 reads TGTGCCAGCAGTGGAAACAGGGGGCCAGATACGCAGTATTTT.

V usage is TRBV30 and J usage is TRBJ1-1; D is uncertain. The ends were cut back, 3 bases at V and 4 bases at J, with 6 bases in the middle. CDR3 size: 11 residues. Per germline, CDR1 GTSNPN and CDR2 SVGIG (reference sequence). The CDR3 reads CAWSPITEAFF. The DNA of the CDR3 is TGTGCCTGGAGCCCCATCACTGAAGCTTTCTTT.

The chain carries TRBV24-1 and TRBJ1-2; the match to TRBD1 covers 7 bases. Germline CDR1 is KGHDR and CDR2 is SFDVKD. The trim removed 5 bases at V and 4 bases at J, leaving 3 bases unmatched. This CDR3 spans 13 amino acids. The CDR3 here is CATSAGTAYGYTF. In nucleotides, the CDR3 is TGTGCCACCAGTGCTGGGACAGCCTATGGCTACACCTTC.

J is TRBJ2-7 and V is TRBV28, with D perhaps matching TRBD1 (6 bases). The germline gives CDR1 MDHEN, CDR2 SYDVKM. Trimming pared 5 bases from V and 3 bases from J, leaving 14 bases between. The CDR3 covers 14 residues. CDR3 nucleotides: TGTGCCAGCAGTCCCGGGACAATAGACTACGAGCAGTACTTC. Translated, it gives CASSPGTIDYEQYF.

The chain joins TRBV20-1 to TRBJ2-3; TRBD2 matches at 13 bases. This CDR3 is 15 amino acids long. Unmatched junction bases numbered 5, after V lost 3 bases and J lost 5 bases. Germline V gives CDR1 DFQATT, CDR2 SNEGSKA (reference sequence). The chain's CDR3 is CSASYGLAGEDTQYF. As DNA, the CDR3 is TGCAGTGCTAGTTATGGACTAGCGGGGGAAGATACGCAGTATTTT.

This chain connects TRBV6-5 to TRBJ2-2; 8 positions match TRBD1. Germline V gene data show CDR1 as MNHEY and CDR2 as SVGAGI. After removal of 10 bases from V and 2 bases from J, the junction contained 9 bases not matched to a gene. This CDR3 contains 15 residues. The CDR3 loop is CAIERGTGNTGELFF. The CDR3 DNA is TGTGCCATCGAAAGAGGGACAGGAAACACCGGGGAGCTGTTTTTT.

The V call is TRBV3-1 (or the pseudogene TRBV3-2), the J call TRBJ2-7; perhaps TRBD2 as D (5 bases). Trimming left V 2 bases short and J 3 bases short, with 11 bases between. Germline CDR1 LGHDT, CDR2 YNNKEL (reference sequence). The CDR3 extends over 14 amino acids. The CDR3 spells CASSQRGILYEQYF. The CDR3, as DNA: TGTGCCAGCAGCCAAAGAGGGATCCTCTACGAGCAGTACTTC.

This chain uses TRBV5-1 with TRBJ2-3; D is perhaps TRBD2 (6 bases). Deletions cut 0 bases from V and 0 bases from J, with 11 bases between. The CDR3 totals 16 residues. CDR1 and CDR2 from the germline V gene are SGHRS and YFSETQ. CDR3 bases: TGCGCCAGCAGCTTGGCTCGGGGGTTAAGCACAGATACGCAGTATTTT. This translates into CASSLARGLSTDTQYF. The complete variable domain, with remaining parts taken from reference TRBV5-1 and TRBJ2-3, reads KAGVTQTPRYLIKTRGQQVTLSCSPISGHRSVSWYQQTPGQGLQFLFEYFSETQRNKGNFPGRFSGRQFSNSRSEMNVSTLELGDSALYLCASSLARGLSTDTQYFGPGTRLTVL.

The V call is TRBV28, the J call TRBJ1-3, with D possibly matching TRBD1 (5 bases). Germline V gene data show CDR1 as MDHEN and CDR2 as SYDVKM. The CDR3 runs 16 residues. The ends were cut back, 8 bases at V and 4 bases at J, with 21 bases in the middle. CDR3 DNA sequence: TGTGCCAGCGCGGGGGACCCTGAACCTCCCGGAAACACCATATATTTT. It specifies CASAGDPEPPGNTIYF.

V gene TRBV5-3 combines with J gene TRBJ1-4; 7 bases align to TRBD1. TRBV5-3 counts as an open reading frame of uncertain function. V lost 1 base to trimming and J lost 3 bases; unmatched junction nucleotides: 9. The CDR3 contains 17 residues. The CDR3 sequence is CARSLKSDREANEKLFF. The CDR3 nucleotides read TGTGCCAGAAGCTTGAAGTCCGACAGGGAGGCTAATGAAAAACTGTTTTTT.

The CDR3 is CASSYNFGTGVDEQYF. CDR3 in DNA: TGTGCCAGCAGTTACAATTTTGGGACAGGGGTGGACGAGCAGTACTTC. V is TRBV6-5 and J is TRBJ2-7, with 10 bases fitting TRBD1. CDR3 length equals 16 residues. Germline loops: CDR1 MNHEY, CDR2 SVGAGI. J lost 5 bases, V lost 2 bases, and 9 bases had no gene match.